This T cell receptor (beta chain) was identified during a study of shared clonotypes between healthy human individuals. Study background: CD8 memory received one plate per donor, CD8 naive two, CD4 memory three and CD4 naive three.

On this clone itself: The antigen remains unidentified.

Study observations and caveats: Having only a few donors restricted how much genetic and exposure-history diversity was captured.

Each subset's genomic DNA was split evenly across several immunoSEQ plates. The method was immunoSEQ multiplex PCR; TCRdb's version includes in-frame clones alone and lacks a portion of them. The data hold about 1 million clones, with approximately 76% observed a single time. Trimming at V came to 3 bases and at J to 5 bases, leaving 5 bases not matched to a gene. This CDR3 contains 15 residues. Germline CDR1 reads SGHDT; CDR2 reads YYEEEE. Sequencing was performed on memory CD4+ T cells sorted from blood. Subset specified: CD45RA-negative fraction. This rearrangement joins TRBV5-6 to TRBJ1-6; 7 bases are a match to TRBD1. The TCR comes from a man aged 18 to 29 in good health. The DNA of the CDR3 is TGTGCCAGCAGCTCGTGGACAGGACATAATTCACCCCTCCACTTT. As protein: CASSSWTGHNSPLHF.